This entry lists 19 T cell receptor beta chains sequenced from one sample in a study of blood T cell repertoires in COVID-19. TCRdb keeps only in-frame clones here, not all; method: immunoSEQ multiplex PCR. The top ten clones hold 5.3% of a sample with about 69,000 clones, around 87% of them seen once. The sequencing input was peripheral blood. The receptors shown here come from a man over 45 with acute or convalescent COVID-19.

In DNA, the CDR3 is TGTGCCAGTAGTTTGACAGGGGGGATTAATCAGCCCCAGCATTTT. It is translated as CASSLTGGINQPQHF. The chain joins TRBV19 to TRBJ1-5; 9 bases line up with TRBD1. The CDR3 length is 15 residues. The V gene end was trimmed by 5 bases and the J gene end by 4 bases; junction bases not matched to a gene: 6. CDR1 is LNHDA and CDR2 is SQIVND in the germline V gene (reference sequence).

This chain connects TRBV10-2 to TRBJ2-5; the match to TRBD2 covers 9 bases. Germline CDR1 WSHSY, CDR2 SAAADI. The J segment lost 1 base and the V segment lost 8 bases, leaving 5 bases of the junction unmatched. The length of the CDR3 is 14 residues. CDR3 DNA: TGCGCCAGCGCCCTAGCGGGACCCCAAGAGACCCAGTACTTC. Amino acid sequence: CASALAGPQETQYF.

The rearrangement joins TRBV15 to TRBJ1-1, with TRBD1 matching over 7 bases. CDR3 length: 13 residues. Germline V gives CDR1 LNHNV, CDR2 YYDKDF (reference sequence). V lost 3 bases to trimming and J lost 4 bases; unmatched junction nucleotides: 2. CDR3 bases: TGTGCCACCAGCAGTCCAGGGGGCACTGAAGCTTTCTTT. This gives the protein CATSSPGGTEAFF.

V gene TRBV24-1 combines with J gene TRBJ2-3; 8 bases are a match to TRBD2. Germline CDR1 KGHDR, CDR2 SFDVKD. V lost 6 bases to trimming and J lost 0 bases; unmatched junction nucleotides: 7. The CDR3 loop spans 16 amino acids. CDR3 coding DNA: TGTGCCACCAGTCGGGGGGGGACGTCTAGCACAGATACGCAGTATTTT. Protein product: CATSRGGTSSTDTQYF.

CDR3 region: CASSSDSYGYTF. The CDR3, as DNA: TGTGCCAGCAGTTCTGACAGCTATGGCTACACCTTC. V gene TRBV7-9 combines with J gene TRBJ1-2; TRBD1 might be the D (5 bases). CDR1 and CDR2 (germline): SEHNR, FQNEAQ (reference sequence). This CDR3 contains 12 residues. V was trimmed by 6 bases and J by 4 bases, leaving 9 bases between them.

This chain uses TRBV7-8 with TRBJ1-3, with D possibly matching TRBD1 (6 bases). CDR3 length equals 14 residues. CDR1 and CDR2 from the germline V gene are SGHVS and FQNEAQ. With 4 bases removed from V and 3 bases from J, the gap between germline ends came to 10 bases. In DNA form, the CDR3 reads TGTGCCAGCAGCTCACAGGGTATTGGAAACACCATATATTTT. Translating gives CASSSQGIGNTIYF.

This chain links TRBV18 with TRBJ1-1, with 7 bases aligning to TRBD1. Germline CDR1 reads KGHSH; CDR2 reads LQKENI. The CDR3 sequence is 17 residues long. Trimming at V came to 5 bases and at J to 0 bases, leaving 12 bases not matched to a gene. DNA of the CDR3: TGTGCCAGCTCAAAATCACAGACAGGGAGCCTGAACACTGAAGCTTTCTTT. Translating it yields CASSKSQTGSLNTEAFF.

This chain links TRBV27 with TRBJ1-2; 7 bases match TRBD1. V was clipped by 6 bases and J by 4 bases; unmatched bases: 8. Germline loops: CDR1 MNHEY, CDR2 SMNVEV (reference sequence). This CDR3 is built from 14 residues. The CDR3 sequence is CASRNRTGVYGYTF. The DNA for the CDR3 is TGTGCCAGCAGAAACCGAACAGGGGTCTATGGCTACACCTTC.

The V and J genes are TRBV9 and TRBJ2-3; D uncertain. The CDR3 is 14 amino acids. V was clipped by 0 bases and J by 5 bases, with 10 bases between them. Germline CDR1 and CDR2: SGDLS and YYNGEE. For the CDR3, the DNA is TGTGCCAGCAGCGTAGAGCAGGTGGAAGATACGCAGTATTTT. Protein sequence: CASSVEQVEDTQYF.

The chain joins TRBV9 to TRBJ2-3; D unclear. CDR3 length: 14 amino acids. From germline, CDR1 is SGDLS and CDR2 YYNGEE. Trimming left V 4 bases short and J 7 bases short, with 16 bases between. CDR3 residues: CASSPEVSKNTQYF. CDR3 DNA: TGTGCCAGCAGCCCAGAGGTCAGCAAAAATACGCAGTATTTT.

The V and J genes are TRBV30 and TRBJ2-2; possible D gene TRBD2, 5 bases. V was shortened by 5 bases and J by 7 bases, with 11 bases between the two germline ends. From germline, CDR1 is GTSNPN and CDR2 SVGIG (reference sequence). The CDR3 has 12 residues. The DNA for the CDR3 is TGTGCCTGGTCTCTAACTAGCGGGGAGCTGTTTTTT. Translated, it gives CAWSLTSGELFF. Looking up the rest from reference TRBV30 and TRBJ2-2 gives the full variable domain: SQTIHQWPATLVQPVGSPLSLECTVEGTSNPNLYWYRQAAGRGLQLLFYSVGIGQISSEVPQNLSASRPQDRQFILSSKKLLLSDSGFYLCAWSLTSGELFFGEGSRLTVL.

CDR3 region: CASSLQGWNEQFF. CDR3 in DNA: TGTGCCAGCAGCTTACAGGGTTGGAATGAGCAGTTCTTC. The rearrangement uses TRBV13 and TRBJ2-1; weak D call: TRBD1 (5 bases). The CDR3 extends over 13 amino acids. The V end was cut by 2 bases, the J end by 7 bases, with 9 bases between. In germline, CDR1 is PRHDT, CDR2 FYEKMQ (reference sequence).

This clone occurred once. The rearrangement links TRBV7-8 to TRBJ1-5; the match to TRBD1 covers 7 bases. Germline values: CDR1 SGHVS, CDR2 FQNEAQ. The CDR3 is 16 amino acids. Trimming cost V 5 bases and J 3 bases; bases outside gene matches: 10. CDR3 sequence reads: CASSSMGQLVNQPQHF. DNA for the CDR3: TGTGCCAGCAGCAGCATGGGACAGCTAGTCAATCAGCCCCAGCATTTT.

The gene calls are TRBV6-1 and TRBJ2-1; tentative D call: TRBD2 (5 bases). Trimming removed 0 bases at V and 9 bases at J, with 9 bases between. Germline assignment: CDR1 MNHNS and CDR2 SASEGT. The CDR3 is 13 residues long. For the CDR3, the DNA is TGTGCCAGCAGTGAAGCGTGGAGGACTGAGCAGTTCTTC. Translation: CASSEAWRTEQFF.

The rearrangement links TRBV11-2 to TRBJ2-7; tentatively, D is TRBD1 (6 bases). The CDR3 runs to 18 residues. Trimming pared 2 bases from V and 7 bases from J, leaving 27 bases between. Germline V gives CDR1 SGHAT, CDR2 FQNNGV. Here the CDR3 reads CASSLRWGLSIPGAEQYF. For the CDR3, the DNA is TGTGCCAGCAGCTTACGTTGGGGGTTGAGTATACCAGGGGCGGAGCAGTACTTC.

CDR3 amino acids: CASSFGLAGLVSQEQYF. CDR3 bases: TGTGCCAGCAGCTTCGGACTAGCGGGCCTGGTATCCCAAGAGCAGTACTTC. This sequence joins TRBV11-3 and TRBJ2-7; 11 bases match TRBD2. Germline V gene sequence: CDR1 SGHNT, CDR2 YENEEA. Losses at the gene ends were 3 bases for V and 7 bases for J; bases not matched to a gene: 14. The length of the CDR3 is 17 residues.

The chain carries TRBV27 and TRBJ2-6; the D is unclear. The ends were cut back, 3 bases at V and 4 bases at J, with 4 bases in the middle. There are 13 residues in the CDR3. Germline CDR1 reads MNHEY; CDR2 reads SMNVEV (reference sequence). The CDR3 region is CASSFSGANVLTF. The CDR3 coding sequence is TGTGCCAGCAGTTTCTCCGGGGCCAACGTCCTGACTTTC. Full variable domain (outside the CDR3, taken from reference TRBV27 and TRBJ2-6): EAQVTQNPRYLITVTGKKLTVTCSQNMNHEYMSWYRQDPGLGLRQIYYSMNVEVTDKGDVPEGYKVSRKEKRNFPLILESPSPNQTSLYFCASSFSGANVLTFGAGSRLTVL.

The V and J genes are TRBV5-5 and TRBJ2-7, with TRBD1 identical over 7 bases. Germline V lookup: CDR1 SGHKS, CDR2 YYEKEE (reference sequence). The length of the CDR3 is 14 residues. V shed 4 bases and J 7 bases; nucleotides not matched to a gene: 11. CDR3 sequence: CASSVPYRGGEQYF. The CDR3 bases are TGTGCCAGCAGCGTGCCTTACAGGGGTGGGGAGCAGTACTTC.

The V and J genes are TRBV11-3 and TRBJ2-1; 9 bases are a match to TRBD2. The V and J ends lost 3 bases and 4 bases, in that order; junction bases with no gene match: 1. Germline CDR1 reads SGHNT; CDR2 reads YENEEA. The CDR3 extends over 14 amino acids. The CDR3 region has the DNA TGTGCCAGCAGCTTCGCGGGAGGGTACAATGAGCAGTTCTTC. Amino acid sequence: CASSFAGGYNEQFF. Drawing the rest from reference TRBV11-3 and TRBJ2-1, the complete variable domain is EAGVVQSPRYKIIEKKQPVAFWCNPISGHNTLYWYLQNLGQGPELLIRYENEEAVDDSQLPKDRFSAERLKGVDSTLKIQPAELGDSAVYLCASSFAGGYNEQFFGPGTRLTVL.